Below, 8 T cell receptor beta chains from the same sample are listed, as sequenced in a study of early T cells in non-severe SARS-CoV-2 infection. One entry per CDR3 protein, called by TCRdb with MiXCR from the 5' RACE reads. Of 15,000 to 20,000 distinct CDR3 sequences in the sample, less than 6.5% were seen once. This specimen consisted of whole blood, obtained at baseline. These receptors were taken from an adult who was a healthcare worker with PCR-confirmed SARS-CoV-2 infection or an uninfected control (not recorded which).

This clonotype was observed at least ten times. The chain links TRBV19 to TRBJ1-2, with 7 bases identical to TRBD1. The CDR3 is made up of 15 amino acids. V shed 1 base, J shed 6 bases, and the junction held 8 bases outside the gene matches. Germline loops: CDR1 LNHDA, CDR2 SQIVND (reference sequence). CDR3 region: CASSIAGQVRNGYTF. The CDR3 bases are TGTGCCAGTAGTATAGCCGGACAGGTCAGAAATGGCTACACCTTC.

This clonotype has a handful of counts. This chain connects TRBV18 to TRBJ1-1, with D possibly matching TRBD1 (5 bases). Germline V gene lookup returns CDR1 KGHSH and CDR2 LQKENI. This CDR3 region has 15 residues. V lost 5 bases, J lost 5 bases, and 18 bases lay in between. The CDR3 here is CASSEDSVRGTEAFF. The CDR3 DNA sequence: TGTGCCAGCTCAGAAGACTCGGTTAGGGGAACTGAAGCTTTCTTT.

The V gene is TRBV12-3 or TRBV12-4, the J gene TRBJ2-5; 11 bases line up with TRBD2. CDR3 size: 15 residues. V lost 6 bases to trimming and J lost 5 bases; unmatched junction nucleotides: 8. CDR3 DNA: TGTGCCAGCAGGACCCTAGCGGGGGGTTTCGAGACCCAGTACTTC. This translates into CASRTLAGGFETQYF.

This clonotype was recorded many times. The J gene is TRBJ2-4, the V gene TRBV10-2; D is tentatively TRBD1 or TRBD2 (5 bases each). V gave up 6 bases and J gave up 5 bases, with 14 bases separating them. In germline, CDR1 is WSHSY, CDR2 SAAADI. The CDR3 totals 14 residues. This CDR3 reads CASRPGPRENIQYF. The DNA for the CDR3 is TGCGCCAGCAGGCCGGGGCCGAGGGAAAACATTCAGTACTTC.

This clonotype was observed a handful of times. V gene TRBV12-3 or TRBV12-4 combines with J gene TRBJ1-2; 7 bases match TRBD1. Trimming cost V 6 bases and J 4 bases; bases outside gene matches: 5. CDR3 size: 13 residues. The CDR3 bases are TGTGCCAGCAGACCCGGACAGGTCTATGGCTACACCTTC. Amino acid sequence: CASRPGQVYGYTF.

In this sample, this clonotype turned up many times. The rearrangement uses TRBV20-1 and TRBJ1-5, with a weak D call TRBD1 (5 bases). V lost 3 bases and J 3 bases, leaving 9 bases between the germline ends. Germline-derived CDR1 and CDR2 are DFQATT and SNEGSKA (reference sequence). CDR3 length: 13 residues. This chain's CDR3 is CSASPGNNQPQHF. The CDR3 bases are TGCAGTGCTAGTCCAGGGAACAATCAGCCCCAGCATTTT.

The CDR3 spells CSAFAGGPSTDTQYF. The CDR3 DNA follows: TGCAGTGCTTTCGCGGGGGGCCCTAGCACAGATACGCAGTATTTT. The chain uses TRBV20-1 and TRBJ2-3; TRBD2 aligns across 8 bases. CDR3 length: 15 amino acids. Per germline, CDR1 DFQATT and CDR2 SNEGSKA (reference sequence). V lost 5 bases and J lost 0; bases outside the gene matches: 7.

There are a few counts of this clonotype. The rearrangement joins TRBV6-5 to TRBJ1-2; D not certain. There are 14 residues in the CDR3. Germline values: CDR1 MNHEY, CDR2 SVGAGI. Deletions cut 7 bases from V and 0 bases from J, with 12 bases between. Here the CDR3 DNA reads TGTGCCAGCAAGCAGCCAGGAGCTAACTATGGCTACACCTTC. Translating it yields CASKQPGANYGYTF.